This T cell receptor (beta chain) was sequenced in a study of control samples from healthy donors and cancer patients. Germline CDR1 is SGHNT and CDR2 is YENEEA. The CDR3 has 16 residues. V lost 5 bases to trimming and J lost 1 base, with 17 bases between them. TCRdb's table, derived via immunoSEQ multiplex PCR, lists solely in-frame clones and lacks some. The data show roughly 120,000 clones, roughly 84% seen once. The chain combines TRBV11-3 with TRBJ1-1; D gene uncertain. The sequence was collected from a middle-aged man in good health. The sequenced material came from blood. In nucleotides, the CDR3 is TGTGCCAGCAGCCACGCGGTGCCCCCTGGGAACACTGAAGCTTTCTTT. Translating gives CASSHAVPPGNTEAFF.